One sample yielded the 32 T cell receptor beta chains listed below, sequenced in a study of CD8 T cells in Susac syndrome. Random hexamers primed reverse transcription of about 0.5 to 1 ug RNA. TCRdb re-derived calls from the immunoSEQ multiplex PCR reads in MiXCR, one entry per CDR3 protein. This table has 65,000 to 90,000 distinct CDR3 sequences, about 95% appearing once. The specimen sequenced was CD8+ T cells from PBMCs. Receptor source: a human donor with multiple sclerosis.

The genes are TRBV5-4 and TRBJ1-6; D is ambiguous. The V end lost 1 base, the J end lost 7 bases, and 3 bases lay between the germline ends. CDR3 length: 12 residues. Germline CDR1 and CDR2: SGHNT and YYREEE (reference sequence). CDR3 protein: CASSLMNSPLHF. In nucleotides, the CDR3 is TGTGCCAGCAGCTTGATGAATTCACCCCTCCACTTT.

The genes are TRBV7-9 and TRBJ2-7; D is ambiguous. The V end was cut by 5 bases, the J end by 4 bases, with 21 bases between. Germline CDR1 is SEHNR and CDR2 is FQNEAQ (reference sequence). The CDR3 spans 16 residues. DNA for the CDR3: TGTGCCAGCAGCCCCCCCGGCCCAGGAACCCTATACGAGCAGTACTTC. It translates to CASSPPGPGTLYEQYF. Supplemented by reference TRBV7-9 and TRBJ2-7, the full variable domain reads DTGVSQNPRHKITKRGQNVTFRCDPISEHNRLYWYRQTLGQGPEFLTYFQNEAQLEKSRLLSDRFSAERPKGSFSTLEIQRTEQGDSAMYLCASSPPGPGTLYEQYFGPGTRLTVT.

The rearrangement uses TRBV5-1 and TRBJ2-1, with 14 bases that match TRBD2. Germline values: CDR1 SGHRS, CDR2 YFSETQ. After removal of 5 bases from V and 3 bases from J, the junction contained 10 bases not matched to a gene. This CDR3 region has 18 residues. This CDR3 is CASSREGLAGGSYNEQFF. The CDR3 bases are TGCGCCAGCAGTCGCGAAGGACTAGCGGGAGGAAGCTACAATGAGCAGTTCTTC.

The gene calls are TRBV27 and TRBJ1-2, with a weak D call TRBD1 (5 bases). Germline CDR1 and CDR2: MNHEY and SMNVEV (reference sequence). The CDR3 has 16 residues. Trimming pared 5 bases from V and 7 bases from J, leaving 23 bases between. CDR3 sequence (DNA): TGTGCCAGCAGTCCGTGGGGCGGCAGGGCAACGGGTGGCTACACCTTC. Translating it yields CASSPWGGRATGGYTF.

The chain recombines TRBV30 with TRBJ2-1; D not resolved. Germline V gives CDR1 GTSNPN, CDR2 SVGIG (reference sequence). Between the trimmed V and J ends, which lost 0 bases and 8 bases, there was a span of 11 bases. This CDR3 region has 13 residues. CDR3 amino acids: CAWSVLAIYEQFF. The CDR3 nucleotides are TGTGCCTGGAGTGTACTTGCAATATATGAGCAGTTCTTC.

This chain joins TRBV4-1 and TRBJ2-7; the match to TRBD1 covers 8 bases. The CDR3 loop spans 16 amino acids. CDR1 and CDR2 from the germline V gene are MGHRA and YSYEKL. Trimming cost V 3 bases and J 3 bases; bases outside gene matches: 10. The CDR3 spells CASSHRSGQEFYEQYF. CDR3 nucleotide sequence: TGCGCCAGCAGCCATAGATCGGGACAGGAGTTCTACGAGCAGTACTTC.

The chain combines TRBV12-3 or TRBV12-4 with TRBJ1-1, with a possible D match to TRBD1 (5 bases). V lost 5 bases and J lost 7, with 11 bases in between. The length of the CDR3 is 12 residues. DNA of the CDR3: TGTGCCAGCAGTGAGGGACTTATTGAAGCTTTCTTT. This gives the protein CASSEGLIEAFF.

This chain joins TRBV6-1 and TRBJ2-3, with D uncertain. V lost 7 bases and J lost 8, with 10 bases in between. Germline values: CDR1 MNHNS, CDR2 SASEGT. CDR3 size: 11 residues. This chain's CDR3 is CASTATGTQYF. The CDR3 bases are TGTGCCAGCACGGCGACTGGTACGCAGTATTTT.

CDR3 DNA sequence: TGTGCCAGCAGTTACCCCACTAGCGGGAGCACCGGGGAGCTGTTTTTT. Amino acids: CASSYPTSGSTGELFF. The chain uses TRBV6-5 and TRBJ2-2; 11 bases are a match to TRBD2. The CDR3 totals 16 residues. The V segment lost 2 bases and the J segment 4 bases; nucleotides outside the gene matches: 3. In germline, CDR1 is MNHEY, CDR2 SVGAGI.

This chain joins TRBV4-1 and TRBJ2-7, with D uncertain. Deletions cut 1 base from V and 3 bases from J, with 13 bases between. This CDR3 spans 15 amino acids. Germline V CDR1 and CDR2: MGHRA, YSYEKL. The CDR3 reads CASSQVKVLNYEQYF. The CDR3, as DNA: TGCGCCAGCAGCCAAGTAAAGGTGCTTAACTACGAGCAGTACTTC.

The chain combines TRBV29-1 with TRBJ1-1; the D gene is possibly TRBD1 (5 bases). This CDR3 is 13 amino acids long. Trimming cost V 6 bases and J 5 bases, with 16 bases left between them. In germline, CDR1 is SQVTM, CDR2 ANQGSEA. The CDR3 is CSVFAGLRTEAFF. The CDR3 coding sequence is TGCAGCGTGTTTGCGGGGCTCAGGACTGAAGCTTTCTTT.

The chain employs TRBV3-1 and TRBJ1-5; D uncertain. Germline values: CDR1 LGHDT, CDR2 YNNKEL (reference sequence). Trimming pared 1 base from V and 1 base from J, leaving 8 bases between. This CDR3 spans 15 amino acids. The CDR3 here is CASSQGQASNQPQHF. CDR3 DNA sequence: TGTGCCAGCAGCCAAGGGCAAGCAAGCAATCAGCCCCAGCATTTT.

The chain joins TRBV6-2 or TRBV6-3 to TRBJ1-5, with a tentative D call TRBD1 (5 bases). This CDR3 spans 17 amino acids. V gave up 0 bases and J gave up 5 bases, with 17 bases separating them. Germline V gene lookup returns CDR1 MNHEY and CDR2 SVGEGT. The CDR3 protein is CASSYSTRRGDYQPQHF. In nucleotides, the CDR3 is TGTGCCAGCAGTTACTCGACTCGGCGAGGGGACTATCAGCCCCAGCATTTT.

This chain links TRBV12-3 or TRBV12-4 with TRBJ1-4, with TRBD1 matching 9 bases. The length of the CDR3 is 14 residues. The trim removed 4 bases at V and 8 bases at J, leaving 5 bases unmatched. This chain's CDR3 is CASSSWTGEEKLFF. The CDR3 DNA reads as TGTGCCAGCAGTTCGTGGACAGGGGAGGAAAAACTGTTTTTT.

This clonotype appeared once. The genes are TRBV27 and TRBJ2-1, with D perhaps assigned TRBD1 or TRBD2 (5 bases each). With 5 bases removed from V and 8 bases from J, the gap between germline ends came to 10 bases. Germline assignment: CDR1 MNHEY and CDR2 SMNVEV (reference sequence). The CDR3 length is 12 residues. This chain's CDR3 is CASSPTGHEQFF. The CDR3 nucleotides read TGTGCCAGCAGTCCTACGGGACATGAGCAGTTCTTC.

CDR3 DNA sequence: TGTGCCAGCAGTTTTCTCCAATCTAGCGGGGAATTAGGTGAGCAGTTCTTC. This translates into CASSFLQSSGELGEQFF. V and J are TRBV27 and TRBJ2-1, with 9 bases that match TRBD2. From germline, CDR1 is MNHEY and CDR2 SMNVEV (reference sequence). The V segment lost 3 bases and the J segment 9 bases; nucleotides outside the gene matches: 15. This CDR3 region has 17 residues.

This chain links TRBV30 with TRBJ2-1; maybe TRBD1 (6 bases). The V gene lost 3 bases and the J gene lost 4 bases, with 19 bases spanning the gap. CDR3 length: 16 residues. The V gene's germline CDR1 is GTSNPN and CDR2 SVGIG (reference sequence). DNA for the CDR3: TGTGCCTGGAGGAGGACAGCAACGGACCATTACAATGAGCAGTTCTTC. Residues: CAWRRTATDHYNEQFF.

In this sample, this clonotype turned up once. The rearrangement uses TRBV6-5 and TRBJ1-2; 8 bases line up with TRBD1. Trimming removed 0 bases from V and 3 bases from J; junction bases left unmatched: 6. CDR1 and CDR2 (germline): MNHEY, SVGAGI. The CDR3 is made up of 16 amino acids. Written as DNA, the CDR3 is TGTGCCAGCAGTTACTCGAGTCAGGGGGCCTACTATGGCTACACCTTC. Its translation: CASSYSSQGAYYGYTF.

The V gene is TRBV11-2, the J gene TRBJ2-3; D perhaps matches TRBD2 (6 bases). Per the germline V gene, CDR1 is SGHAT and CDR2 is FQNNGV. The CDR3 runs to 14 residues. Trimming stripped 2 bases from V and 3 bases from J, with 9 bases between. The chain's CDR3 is CASSLTRGTDTQYF. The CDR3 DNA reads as TGTGCCAGCAGCTTAACACGGGGGACAGATACGCAGTATTTT.

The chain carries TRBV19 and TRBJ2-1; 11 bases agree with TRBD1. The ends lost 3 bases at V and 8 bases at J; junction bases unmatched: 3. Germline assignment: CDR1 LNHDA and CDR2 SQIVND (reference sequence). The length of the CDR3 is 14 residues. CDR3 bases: TGTGCCAGTAGTATGGGGACAGGGGGGTATGAGCAGTTCTTC. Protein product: CASSMGTGGYEQFF.

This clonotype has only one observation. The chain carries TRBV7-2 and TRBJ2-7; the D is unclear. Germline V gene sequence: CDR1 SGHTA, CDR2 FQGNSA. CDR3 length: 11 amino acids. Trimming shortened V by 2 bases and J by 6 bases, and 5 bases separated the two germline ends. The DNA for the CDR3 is TGTGCCAGCAGCTTAATCTCCGAGCAGTACTTC. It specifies CASSLISEQYF.

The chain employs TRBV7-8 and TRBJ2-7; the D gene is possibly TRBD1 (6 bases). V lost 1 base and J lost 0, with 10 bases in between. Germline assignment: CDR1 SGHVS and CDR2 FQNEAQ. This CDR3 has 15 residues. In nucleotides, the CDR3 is TGTGCCAGCAGCTTAGGCCAGGGGCTCTCCTACGAGCAGTACTTC. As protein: CASSLGQGLSYEQYF.

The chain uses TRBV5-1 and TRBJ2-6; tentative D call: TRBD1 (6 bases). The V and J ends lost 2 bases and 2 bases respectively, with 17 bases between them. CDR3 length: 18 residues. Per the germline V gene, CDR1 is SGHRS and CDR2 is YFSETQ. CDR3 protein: CASSFLDSSGAGANVLTF. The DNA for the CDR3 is TGCGCCAGCAGCTTCCTGGACAGTTCGGGCGCTGGGGCCAACGTCCTGACTTTC.

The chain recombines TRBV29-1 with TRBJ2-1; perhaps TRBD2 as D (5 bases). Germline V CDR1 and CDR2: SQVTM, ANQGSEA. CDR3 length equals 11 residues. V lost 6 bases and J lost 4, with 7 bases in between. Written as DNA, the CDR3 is TGCAGCGTGGACTCTTACAATGAGCAGTTCTTC. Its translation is CSVDSYNEQFF.

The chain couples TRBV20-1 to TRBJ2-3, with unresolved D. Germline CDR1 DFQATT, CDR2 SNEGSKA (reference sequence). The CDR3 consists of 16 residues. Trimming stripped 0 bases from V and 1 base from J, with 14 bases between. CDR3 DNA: TGCAGTGCTAGAGATGATATTCTAGGTCGCACAGATACGCAGTATTTT. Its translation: CSARDDILGRTDTQYF.

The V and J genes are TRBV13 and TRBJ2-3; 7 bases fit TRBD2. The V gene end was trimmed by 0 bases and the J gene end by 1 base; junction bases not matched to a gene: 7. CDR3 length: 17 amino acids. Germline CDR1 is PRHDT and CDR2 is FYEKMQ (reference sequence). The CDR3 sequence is CASSLGAASGRTDTQYF. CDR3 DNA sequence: TGTGCCAGCAGCTTAGGCGCGGCTAGCGGTCGCACAGATACGCAGTATTTT. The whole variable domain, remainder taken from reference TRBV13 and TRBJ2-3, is AAGVIQSPRHLIKEKRETATLKCYPIPRHDTVYWYQQGPGQDPQFLISFYEKMQSDKGSIPDRFSAQQFSDYHSELNMSSLELGDSALYFCASSLGAASGRTDTQYFGPGTRLTVL.

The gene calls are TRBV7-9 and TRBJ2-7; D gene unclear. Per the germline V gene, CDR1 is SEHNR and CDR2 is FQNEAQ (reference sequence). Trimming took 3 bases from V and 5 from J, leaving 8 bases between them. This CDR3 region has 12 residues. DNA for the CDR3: TGTGCCAGCAGCTTCTTTGTTGACGAGCAGTACTTC. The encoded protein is CASSFFVDEQYF.

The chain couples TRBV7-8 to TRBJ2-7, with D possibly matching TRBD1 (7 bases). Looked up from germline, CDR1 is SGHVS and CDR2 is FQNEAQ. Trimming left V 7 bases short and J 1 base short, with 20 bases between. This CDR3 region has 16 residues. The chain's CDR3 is CASTGQGGIGSYEQYF. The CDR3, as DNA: TGTGCCAGCACCGGGCAGGGGGGAATAGGATCCTACGAGCAGTACTTC. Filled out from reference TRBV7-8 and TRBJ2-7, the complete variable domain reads GAGVSQSPRYKVAKRGQDVALRCDPISGHVSLFWYQQALGQGPEFLTYFQNEAQLDKSGLPSDRFFAERPEGSVSTLKIQRTQQEDSAVYLCASTGQGGIGSYEQYFGPGTRLTVT.

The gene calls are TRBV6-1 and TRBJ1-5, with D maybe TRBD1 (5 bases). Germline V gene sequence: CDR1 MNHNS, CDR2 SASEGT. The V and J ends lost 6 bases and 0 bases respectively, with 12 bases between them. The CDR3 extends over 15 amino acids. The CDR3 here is CASSDLTGSNQPQHF. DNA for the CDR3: TGTGCCAGCAGCGACCTAACAGGTAGCAATCAGCCCCAGCATTTT.

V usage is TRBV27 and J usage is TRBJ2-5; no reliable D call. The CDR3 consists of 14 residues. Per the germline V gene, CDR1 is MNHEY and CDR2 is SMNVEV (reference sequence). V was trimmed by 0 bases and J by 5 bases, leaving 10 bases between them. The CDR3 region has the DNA TGTGCCAGCAGTTTATCTGGCAGCCCGGAGACCCAGTACTTC. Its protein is CASSLSGSPETQYF.

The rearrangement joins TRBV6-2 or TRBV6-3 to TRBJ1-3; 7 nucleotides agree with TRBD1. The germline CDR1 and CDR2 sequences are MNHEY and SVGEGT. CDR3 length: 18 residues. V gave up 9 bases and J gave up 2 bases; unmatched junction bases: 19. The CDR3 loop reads CASGARTGMISTGNTIYF. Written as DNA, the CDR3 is TGTGCCAGTGGCGCCCGGACAGGAATGATTTCGACTGGAAACACCATATATTTT.

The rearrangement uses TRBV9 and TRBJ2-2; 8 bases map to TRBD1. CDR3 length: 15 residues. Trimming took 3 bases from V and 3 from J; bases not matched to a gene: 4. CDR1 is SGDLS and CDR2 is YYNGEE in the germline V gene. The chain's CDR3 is CASSGYRGDTGELFF. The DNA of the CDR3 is TGTGCCAGCAGCGGATACAGGGGGGACACCGGGGAGCTGTTTTTT. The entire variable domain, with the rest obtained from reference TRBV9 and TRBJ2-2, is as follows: DSGVTQTPKHLITATGQRVTLRCSPRSGDLSVYWYQQSLDQGLQFLIQYYNGEERAKGNILERFSAQQFPDLHSELNLSSLELGDSALYFCASSGYRGDTGELFFGEGSRLTVL.